One and the same sample provided the 9 T cell receptor beta chains below, sequenced in a study of CD8 T cells in ankylosing spondylitis. TCRdb passed the 5' RACE reads through MiXCR, listing each CDR3 protein once. The sample contains around 490,000 distinct CDR3 sequences, less than 6% of which appear only once. Their recognized antigens are unknown. Study-level points and caveats: There was a TCR beta motif, made of several highly homologous variants, that appeared characteristic of ankylosing spondylitis blood.

Sample: blood, either unsorted or a sorted T cell fraction (not recorded which). The receptors originated from a male donor with ankylosing spondylitis.

This clonotype was counted many times. The chain carries TRBV6-2 or TRBV6-3 and TRBJ2-2; no clear D. V lost 7 bases to trimming and J lost 2 bases, with 11 bases between them. CDR1 is MNHEY and CDR2 is SVGEGT in the germline V gene. The CDR3 length is 14 residues. The CDR3 DNA is TGTGCCAGCACCCTGACTCTTAACACCGGGGAGCTGTTTTTT. Translated: CASTLTLNTGELFF.

This clonotype was recorded many times. The V and J genes are TRBV6-1 and TRBJ2-3; a weak D match, TRBD2 (7 bases). Germline loops: CDR1 MNHNS, CDR2 SASEGT. Between the trimmed V and J ends, which lost 10 bases and 0 bases, there was a span of 17 bases. The CDR3 totals 15 residues. Here the CDR3 DNA reads TGTGCCATCCCGGGGGAGGGACATAGCACAGATACGCAGTATTTT. Its protein is CAIPGEGHSTDTQYF.

CDR3 region: CASSLAGTAEAKNIQYF. As DNA, the CDR3 is TGTGCCAGCAGCTTAGCCGGGACAGCGGAGGCCAAAAACATTCAGTACTTC. The chain employs TRBV7-2 and TRBJ2-4; the match to TRBD1 covers 7 bases. The CDR3 totals 17 residues. Germline V CDR1 and CDR2: SGHTA, FQGNSA. J was trimmed by 1 base and V by 0 bases; bases with no gene match: 6.

This clonotype was recorded a few times. This chain uses TRBV5-1 with TRBJ2-3; 14 nucleotides agree with TRBD2. From germline, CDR1 is SGHRS and CDR2 YFSETQ. Trimming removed 4 bases from V and 5 bases from J; junction bases left unmatched: 6. The CDR3 loop spans 16 amino acids. The CDR3 sequence is CASSPGLAGGIDTQYF. The CDR3 DNA sequence: TGCGCCAGCAGCCCAGGACTAGCGGGAGGAATAGATACGCAGTATTTT.

This clonotype was seen many times. The chain carries TRBV20-1 and TRBJ2-4; D ambiguous. Germline assignment: CDR1 DFQATT and CDR2 SNEGSKA (reference sequence). With 0 bases removed from V and 0 bases from J, the gap between germline ends came to 12 bases. The CDR3 has 16 residues. The CDR3 DNA reads as TGCAGTGCTAGAGATGCTAGGGCCCTAGCCAAAAACATTCAGTACTTC. It encodes CSARDARALAKNIQYF.

This clonotype was observed at least ten times. CDR3 sequence (DNA): TGCAGTGCCCAAGACAGGGGATCGGTTGCTAATGAAAAACTGTTTTTT. As protein: CSAQDRGSVANEKLFF. The chain links TRBV20-1 to TRBJ1-4, with 8 bases that match TRBD1. J was trimmed by 3 bases and V by 6 bases; bases with no gene match: 12. This CDR3 region has 16 residues. Germline V gene sequence: CDR1 DFQATT, CDR2 SNEGSKA (reference sequence).

This clonotype came up many times. The gene calls are TRBV29-1 and TRBJ2-1; D may match TRBD1 or TRBD2 (5 bases each). CDR1 SQVTM and CDR2 ANQGSEA come from the germline V gene. V was clipped by 3 bases and J by 2 bases, with 11 bases between them. There are 14 residues in the CDR3. Written as DNA, the CDR3 is TGCAGCGTTGAGTCCCAGGGACCCTACAATGAGCAGTTCTTC. It translates to CSVESQGPYNEQFF.

This clonotype was counted many times. The V gene is TRBV9, the J gene TRBJ2-3; 8 bases line up with TRBD2. V shed 4 bases and J 5 bases; nucleotides not matched to a gene: 6. This CDR3 comprises 14 residues. Germline CDR1 reads SGDLS; CDR2 reads YYNGEE. The CDR3 here is CASSSGGLGDTQYF. As DNA, the CDR3 is TGTGCCAGCAGCAGCGGGGGTCTCGGAGATACGCAGTATTTT.

This clonotype was recorded at least ten times. This chain joins TRBV7-2 and TRBJ2-5; unclear D gene. The germline gives CDR1 SGHTA, CDR2 FQGNSA. V lost 4 bases and J lost 8, with 17 bases in between. The CDR3 contains 14 residues. The CDR3 spells CASSSDGAVGTQYF. In DNA form, the CDR3 reads TGTGCCAGCAGCTCGGACGGTGCGGTGGGAACCCAGTACTTC.